Listed below are T cell receptor beta chains from one sample, sequenced in a study of blood T cell repertoires in COVID-19. The table came from immunoSEQ multiplex PCR; TCRdb's copy has only in-frame clones and leaves some out. The sample includes 20,000 or so clones, 80% to 95% seen only once; the top ten take about 3.1%. The specimen was peripheral blood. Source of these receptors: a woman in her 70s with active COVID-19. The CDR3 runs from the conserved cysteine through the conserved F or W. The D gene is left open where the match is weak. Rows give clone size only sometimes, using once, few, many, or a class for an expanded clone.

j_call d_call v_call clone_size cdr3_nt cdr3_aa
TRBJ1-5 NA TRBV19 few TGTGCCAGTAGTATAGGGGCGGGTCCCAATCAGCCCCAGCATTTT CASSIGAGPNQPQHF
TRBJ2-3 NA TRBV18 once TGTGCCAGCTCACCCACGGCGGGGGATACGCAGTATTTT CASSPTAGDTQYF
TRBJ2-1 TRBD2 TRBV5-1 NA TGCGCCAGCAGCTTGCGGGGTTTGGGGTCTCGGGGGGACAATGAGCAGTTCTTC CASSLRGLGSRGDNEQFF
TRBJ2-5 TRBD2 TRBV9 NA TGTGCCAGCAGCGTAGAAAGCGGGGGGGAGACCCAGTACTTC CASSVESGGETQYF
TRBJ2-1 TRBD1 TRBV25-1 NA TGTGCCAGCAGTGGACAGGACAGGGAGAGGTACAATGAGCAGTTCTTC CASSGQDRERYNEQFF
TRBJ2-7 NA TRBV28 once TGTGCCAGCAGTGGGGACATCTACGAGCAGTACTTC CASSGDIYEQYF
TRBJ2-3 NA TRBV7-6 NA TGTGCCAGCAGCTTAGATTTCTCAGATACGCAGTATTTT CASSLDFSDTQYF
TRBJ2-3 TRBD2 TRBV9 NA TGTGCCAGCACCTTCGGACTAGCGGGAGGGCTTGGGGATACGCAGTATTTT CASTFGLAGGLGDTQYF
TRBJ2-3 TRBD2 TRBV6-5 NA TGTGCCAGCAGTAGAATAGCGGGAGATGCAGATACGCAGTATTTT CASSRIAGDADTQYF
TRBJ2-7 TRBD1 TRBV6-5 once TGTGCCAGCAGGGGACAGGGCTACGAGCAGTACTTC CASRGQGYEQYF
TRBJ2-5 NA TRBV28 NA TGTGCCAGCAGTTTACCAGGGGAAGAGACCCAGTACTTC CASSLPGEETQYF
TRBJ2-5 NA TRBV7-7 NA TGTGCTAGCAGCTTATATTTAACAGGTGGGGTCCAAGAGACCCAGTACTTC CASSLYLTGGVQETQYF
TRBJ2-5 NA TRBV12-3/TRBV12-4 NA TGTGCCAGCAAGCTGACTACCGAAGAGACCCAGTACTTC CASKLTTEETQYF
TRBJ1-4 TRBD1 TRBV4-1 once TGCGCCAGCAGCCAAGATGACAGGGGAGGGGAAAAACTGTTTTTT CASSQDDRGGEKLFF
TRBJ2-3 NA TRBV7-3 NA TGTGCCAGCAGCTTAACGGGCCCAGATACGCAGTATTTT CASSLTGPDTQYF
TRBJ2-7 NA TRBV11-2 NA TGTGCCAGCAGCTTAGGCCCGGCGCAGGGGTTCTACGAGCAGTACTTC CASSLGPAQGFYEQYF
TRBJ2-3 TRBD2 TRBV11-3 NA TGTGCCAGCAGCGCGGGAGCGGGAGCAGATACGCAGTATTTT CASSAGAGADTQYF
TRBJ2-5 NA TRBV9 once TGTGCCAGCAGCGTAGGTCAGGGTCAAGAGACCCAGTACTTC CASSVGQGQETQYF
TRBJ2-1 NA TRBV9 NA TGTGCCAGCACGAGCGGACGATACAATGAGCAGTTCTTC CASTSGRYNEQFF
TRBJ1-2 TRBD1 TRBV27 NA TGTGCCAGCAGTTCGGGACAGGGGAAGGGCTATGGCTACACCTTC CASSSGQGKGYGYTF
TRBJ2-3 NA TRBV19 few TGTGCCAGTAGTAAGGCAGGGCCCACAGATACGCAGTATTTT CASSKAGPTDTQYF
TRBJ1-1 NA TRBV3-1/TRBV3-2 NA TGTGCCAGCAGCCAAGTCCCCAGGGCTGAAGCTTTCTTT CASSQVPRAEAFF
TRBJ2-2 TRBD2 TRBV19 NA TGTGCCAGTCATCGGGACTACCTCACCGGGGAGCTGTTTTTT CASHRDYLTGELFF
TRBJ1-5 NA TRBV19 NA TGTGCCAGTACCACCCCCGGGGGTCAGCCCCAGCATTTT CASTTPGGQPQHF
TRBJ2-3 TRBD2 TRBV30 NA TGTGCCTGCCTTCCTAGCGGGAGTGCAGATACGCAGTATTTT CACLPSGSADTQYF
TRBJ2-5 TRBD2 TRBV4-2 NA TGTGCCAGCAGCTTCCAAACTCCGGGACTAGCGGGAGGGAGGCTAGAGACCCAGTACTTC CASSFQTPGLAGGRLETQYF
TRBJ1-5 TRBD1 TRBV28 NA TGTGCCAGCAGACGACCCGGGACAGGGGGTTATAGCAATCAGCCCCAGCATTTT CASRRPGTGGYSNQPQHF
TRBJ2-2 TRBD1 TRBV11-1 NA TGTGCCAGCAGCTTAATATGGGGACAGGCCGGGGAGCTGTTTTTT CASSLIWGQAGELFF
TRBJ1-1 TRBD1 TRBV7-9 NA TGTGCCAGCAGCTTCCAGGGGACAGGGGTCACTGAAGCTTTCTTT CASSFQGTGVTEAFF
TRBJ2-5 TRBD2 TRBV19 NA TGTGCCAGTAGTTCTAGCGGGAGCTTTAAGACCCAGTACTTC CASSSSGSFKTQYF
TRBJ2-2 NA TRBV5-1 NA TGCGCCAGCAGCTCAGAAGCGATTCCATCCGGGGAGCTGTTTTTT CASSSEAIPSGELFF
TRBJ2-4 NA TRBV19 NA TGTGCCAGTACAAGGGGCCTTGCCGGAAACATTCAGTACTTC CASTRGLAGNIQYF
TRBJ1-6 TRBD1 TRBV4-2 NA TGTGCCAGCAGCCAAGAGGGACAGGTGGATTCACCCCTCCACTTT CASSQEGQVDSPLHF
TRBJ1-6 TRBD1 TRBV7-9 NA TGTGCCAGCACCCAGGACAGGGCCAATTCACCCCTCCACTTT CASTQDRANSPLHF
TRBJ1-1 NA TRBV18 NA TGTGCCAGCTCCTGGACAGACAACACTGAAGCTTTCTTT CASSWTDNTEAFF
TRBJ1-5 NA TRBV28 NA TGTGCCAGCAGTTTTTGGGGGGGTCGCAATCAGCCCCAGCATTTT CASSFWGGRNQPQHF
TRBJ1-3 NA TRBV10-3 NA TGTGCCATCAGCACGGGGTCTGGAAACACCATATATTTT CAISTGSGNTIYF
TRBJ1-2 TRBD1 TRBV28 once TGTGCCAGCAGTTTAAGACAGGGTACCTCTGGCTACACCTTC CASSLRQGTSGYTF
TRBJ2-2 NA TRBV2 NA TGTGCCAGCAGTTTCCAGTCTTCCGGGGAGCTGTTTTTT CASSFQSSGELFF
TRBJ2-7 NA TRBV5-1 NA NA CASSPVGQGSSYF
TRBJ2-7 TRBD2 TRBV28 NA TGTGCCAGCAGTCAGATCGGGGAGGGACTAGCGGGAGTCGAGCAGTACTTC CASSQIGEGLAGVEQYF
TRBJ1-1 NA TRBV27 NA TGTGCCAGCAGTTTATTGGTGGGCATGAACACTGAAGCTTTCTTT CASSLLVGMNTEAFF
TRBJ1-2 TRBD1 TRBV18 NA TGTGCCAGCTCACCAAGGGGGACAGGGGACTATGGCTACACCTTC CASSPRGTGDYGYTF
TRBJ2-5 TRBD2 TRBV9 NA TGTGCCAGCAGCGTAGCGGGAGGGGATGAGACCCAGTACTTC CASSVAGGDETQYF
TRBJ1-2 NA TRBV18 NA TGTGCCAGCTCGGTGACAGTGGATGGCTACACCTTC CASSVTVDGYTF
TRBJ2-6 TRBD1 TRBV5-1 NA TGCGCCAGCAGCTTGCGAGGACAGGGCCCCTCTGGGGCCAACGTCCTGACTTTC CASSLRGQGPSGANVLTF
TRBJ2-7 TRBD2 TRBV7-6 NA TGTGCCAGCAGCATAAGCGGGGGGGCACGGGAGCAGTACTTC CASSISGGAREQYF
TRBJ2-5 NA TRBV13 few TGTGCCAGCAGCGCAGGACTACAAGAGACCCAGTACTTC CASSAGLQETQYF
TRBJ2-7 NA TRBV6-2/TRBV6-3 NA TGTGCCAGCAGTCAGGACTCGACAAGCTCCTACGAGCAGTACTTC CASSQDSTSSYEQYF
TRBJ2-1 NA TRBV21-1 once TGTGCCAGCATCCCGGGGGAGACAAGTTACAATGAGCAGTTCTTC CASIPGETSYNEQFF
TRBJ2-5 NA TRBV7-9 NA TGTGCCAGCAGCTCGCAGGCTGTGGAGACCCAGTACTTC CASSSQAVETQYF
TRBJ1-5 TRBD1 TRBV28 few TGTGCCAGCAGGGGACAGCGAAATCAGCCCCAGCATTTT CASRGQRNQPQHF
TRBJ2-3 NA TRBV5-1 NA TGCGCCAGCAGCTTGCCGGGCACAGATACGCAGTATTTT CASSLPGTDTQYF